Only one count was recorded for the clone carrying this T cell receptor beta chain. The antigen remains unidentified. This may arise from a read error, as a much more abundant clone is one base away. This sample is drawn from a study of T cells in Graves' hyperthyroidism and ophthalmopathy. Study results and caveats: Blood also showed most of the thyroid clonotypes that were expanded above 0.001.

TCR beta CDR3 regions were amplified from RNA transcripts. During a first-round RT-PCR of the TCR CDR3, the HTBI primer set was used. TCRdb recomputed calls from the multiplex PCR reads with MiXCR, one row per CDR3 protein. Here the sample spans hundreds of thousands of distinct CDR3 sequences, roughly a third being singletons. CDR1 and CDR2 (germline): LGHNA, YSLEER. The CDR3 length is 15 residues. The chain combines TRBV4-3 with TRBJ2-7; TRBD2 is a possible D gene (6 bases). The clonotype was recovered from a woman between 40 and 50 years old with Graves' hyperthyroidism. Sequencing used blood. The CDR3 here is CASSQDETRSYEQCF. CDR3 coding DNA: TGCGCCAGCAGCCAAGATGAGACTAGGTCCTACGAGCAGTGCTTC.